This T cell receptor (beta chain) emerged from a study of T cell responses to AZD1222 COVID-19 vaccine. With 1 base removed from V and 8 bases from J, the gap between germline ends came to 14 bases. Germline V gives CDR1 MNHEY, CDR2 SMNVEV (reference sequence). The CDR3 is 15 amino acids. Points on this clone: No antigen is known for it.

Repertoires were generated with immunoSEQ multiplex PCR, while TCRdb's copy carries only in-frame clones and drops some. In the table there are some 150,000 clones, 75% to 85% of which are singletons. Points from the study as a whole: Seropositive status at baseline applied to only a handful of AZD1222 recipients.

Source: peripheral blood, taken on day 0 of MenACWY control vaccination. The rearrangement links TRBV27 to TRBJ2-2, with D possibly being TRBD1 or TRBD2 (6 bases each). The TCR sequence derives from an adult in good health. CDR3 bases: TGTGCCAGCAGTTTATGGGGGGCCGTCCTGGGGGAGCTGTTTTTT. Amino acids: CASSLWGAVLGELFF.